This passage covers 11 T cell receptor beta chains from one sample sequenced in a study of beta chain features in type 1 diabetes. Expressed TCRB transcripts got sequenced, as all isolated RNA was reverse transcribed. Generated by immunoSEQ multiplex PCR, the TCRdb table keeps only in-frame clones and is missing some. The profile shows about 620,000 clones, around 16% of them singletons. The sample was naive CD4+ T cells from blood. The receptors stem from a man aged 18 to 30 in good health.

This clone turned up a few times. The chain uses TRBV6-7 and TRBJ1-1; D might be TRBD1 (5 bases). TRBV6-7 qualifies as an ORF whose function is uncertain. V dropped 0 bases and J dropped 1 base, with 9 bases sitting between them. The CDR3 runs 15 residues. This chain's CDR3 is CASSYSQGPNTEAFF. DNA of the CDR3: TGTGCCAGCAGTTACTCTCAGGGACCGAACACTGAAGCTTTCTTT.

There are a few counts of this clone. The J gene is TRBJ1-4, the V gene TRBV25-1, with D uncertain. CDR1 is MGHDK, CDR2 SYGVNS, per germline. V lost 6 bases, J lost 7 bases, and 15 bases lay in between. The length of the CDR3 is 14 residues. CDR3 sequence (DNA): TGTGCCAGCAGCCGCGACAAGGGAGGTGAAAAACTGTTTTTT. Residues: CASSRDKGGEKLFF.

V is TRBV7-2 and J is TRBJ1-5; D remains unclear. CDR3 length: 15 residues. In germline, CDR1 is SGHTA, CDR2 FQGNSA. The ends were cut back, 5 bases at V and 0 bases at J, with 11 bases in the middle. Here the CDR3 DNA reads TGTGCCAGCAGCCAACGTGCGGGTAGCAATCAGCCCCAGCATTTT. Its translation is CASSQRAGSNQPQHF.

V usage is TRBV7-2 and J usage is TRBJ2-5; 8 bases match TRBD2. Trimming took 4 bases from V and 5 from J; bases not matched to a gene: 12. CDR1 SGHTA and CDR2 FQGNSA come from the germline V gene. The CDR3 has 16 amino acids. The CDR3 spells CASSSPRGRGAETQYF. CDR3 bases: TGTGCCAGCAGCTCCCCTAGAGGGCGGGGGGCGGAGACCCAGTACTTC.

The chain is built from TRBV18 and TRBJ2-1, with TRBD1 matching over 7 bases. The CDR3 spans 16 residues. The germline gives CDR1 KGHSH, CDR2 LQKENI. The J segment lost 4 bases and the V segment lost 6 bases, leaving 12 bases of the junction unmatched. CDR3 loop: CASSQRDGTAYNEQFF. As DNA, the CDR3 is TGTGCCAGCTCCCAACGCGACGGGACAGCATACAATGAGCAGTTCTTC.

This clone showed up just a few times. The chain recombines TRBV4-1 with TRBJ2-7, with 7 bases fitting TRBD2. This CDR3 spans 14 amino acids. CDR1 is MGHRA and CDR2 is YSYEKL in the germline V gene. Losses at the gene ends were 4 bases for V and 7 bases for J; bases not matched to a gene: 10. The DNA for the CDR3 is TGCGCCAGCAGCCTAGGGGAGGGTGTCGGAGAGCAGTACTTC. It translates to CASSLGEGVGEQYF.

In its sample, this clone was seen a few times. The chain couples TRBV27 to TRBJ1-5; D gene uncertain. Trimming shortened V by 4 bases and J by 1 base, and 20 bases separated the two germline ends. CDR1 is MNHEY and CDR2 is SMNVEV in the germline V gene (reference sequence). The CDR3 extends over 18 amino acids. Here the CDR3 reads CASSWPDRRNASNQPQHF. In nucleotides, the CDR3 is TGTGCCAGCAGTTGGCCGGACCGTCGGAATGCAAGCAATCAGCCCCAGCATTTT.

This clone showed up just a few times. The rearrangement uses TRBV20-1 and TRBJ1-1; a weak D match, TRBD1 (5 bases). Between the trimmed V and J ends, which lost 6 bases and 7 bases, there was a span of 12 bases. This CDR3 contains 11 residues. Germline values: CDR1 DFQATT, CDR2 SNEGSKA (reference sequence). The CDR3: CSARRGDEAFF. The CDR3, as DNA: TGCAGTGCCCGTCGGGGGGATGAAGCTTTCTTT.

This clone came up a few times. The CDR3 DNA follows: TGTGCCAGTAGTCGGGGAACAGGGCCGATTCACAATCAGCCCCAGCATTTT. Protein product: CASSRGTGPIHNQPQHF. The rearrangement uses TRBV19 and TRBJ1-5, with TRBD1 as a possible D gene (6 bases). The V end was cut by 5 bases, the J end by 3 bases, with 20 bases between. The CDR3 consists of 17 residues. Germline assignment: CDR1 LNHDA and CDR2 SQIVND (reference sequence).

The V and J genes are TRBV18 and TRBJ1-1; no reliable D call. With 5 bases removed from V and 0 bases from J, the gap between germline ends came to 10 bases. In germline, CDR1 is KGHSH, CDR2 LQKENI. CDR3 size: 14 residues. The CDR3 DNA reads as TGTGCCAGCTCATCACAGACTATGAACACTGAAGCTTTCTTT. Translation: CASSSQTMNTEAFF.

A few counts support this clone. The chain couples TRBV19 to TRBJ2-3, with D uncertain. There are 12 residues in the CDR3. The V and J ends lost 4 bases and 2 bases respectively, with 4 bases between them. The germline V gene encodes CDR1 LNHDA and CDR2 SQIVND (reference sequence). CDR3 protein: CASSRLTDTQYF. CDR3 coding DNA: TGTGCCAGTAGTAGACTCACAGATACGCAGTATTTT.